This T cell receptor beta chain was documented in a study of cytomegalovirus exposure and HLA in healthy donors. Whole-study results and caveats: Later genetic work tied a missense DCLRE1C variant to beta-chain V and J trimming. V segments that were indistinguishable, TRBV6-2 and TRBV6-3 among them, were omitted from analysis.

PCR employed 60 Vbeta and 13 Jbeta primers. Libraries were prepared by immunoSEQ multiplex PCR; TCRdb keeps only in-frame clonotypes and omits some of them. The data contain about 130,000 clones, roughly 78% of them singletons. The CDR3 contains 13 residues. Trimming removed 5 bases from V and 3 bases from J; junction bases left unmatched: 4. CDR1 and CDR2 (germline): LGHNA, YSLEER. This clone was observed a single time. Its antigen is still unknown. J is TRBJ2-7 and V is TRBV4-3; 7 bases map to TRBD2. The receptor was derived from a man between 25 and 39 years old in good health. Sequenced material: PBMCs. CDR3 in amino acids: CASSGTGGYEQYF. CDR3 DNA sequence: TGCGCCAGCAGCGGGACGGGGGGCTACGAGCAGTACTTC.